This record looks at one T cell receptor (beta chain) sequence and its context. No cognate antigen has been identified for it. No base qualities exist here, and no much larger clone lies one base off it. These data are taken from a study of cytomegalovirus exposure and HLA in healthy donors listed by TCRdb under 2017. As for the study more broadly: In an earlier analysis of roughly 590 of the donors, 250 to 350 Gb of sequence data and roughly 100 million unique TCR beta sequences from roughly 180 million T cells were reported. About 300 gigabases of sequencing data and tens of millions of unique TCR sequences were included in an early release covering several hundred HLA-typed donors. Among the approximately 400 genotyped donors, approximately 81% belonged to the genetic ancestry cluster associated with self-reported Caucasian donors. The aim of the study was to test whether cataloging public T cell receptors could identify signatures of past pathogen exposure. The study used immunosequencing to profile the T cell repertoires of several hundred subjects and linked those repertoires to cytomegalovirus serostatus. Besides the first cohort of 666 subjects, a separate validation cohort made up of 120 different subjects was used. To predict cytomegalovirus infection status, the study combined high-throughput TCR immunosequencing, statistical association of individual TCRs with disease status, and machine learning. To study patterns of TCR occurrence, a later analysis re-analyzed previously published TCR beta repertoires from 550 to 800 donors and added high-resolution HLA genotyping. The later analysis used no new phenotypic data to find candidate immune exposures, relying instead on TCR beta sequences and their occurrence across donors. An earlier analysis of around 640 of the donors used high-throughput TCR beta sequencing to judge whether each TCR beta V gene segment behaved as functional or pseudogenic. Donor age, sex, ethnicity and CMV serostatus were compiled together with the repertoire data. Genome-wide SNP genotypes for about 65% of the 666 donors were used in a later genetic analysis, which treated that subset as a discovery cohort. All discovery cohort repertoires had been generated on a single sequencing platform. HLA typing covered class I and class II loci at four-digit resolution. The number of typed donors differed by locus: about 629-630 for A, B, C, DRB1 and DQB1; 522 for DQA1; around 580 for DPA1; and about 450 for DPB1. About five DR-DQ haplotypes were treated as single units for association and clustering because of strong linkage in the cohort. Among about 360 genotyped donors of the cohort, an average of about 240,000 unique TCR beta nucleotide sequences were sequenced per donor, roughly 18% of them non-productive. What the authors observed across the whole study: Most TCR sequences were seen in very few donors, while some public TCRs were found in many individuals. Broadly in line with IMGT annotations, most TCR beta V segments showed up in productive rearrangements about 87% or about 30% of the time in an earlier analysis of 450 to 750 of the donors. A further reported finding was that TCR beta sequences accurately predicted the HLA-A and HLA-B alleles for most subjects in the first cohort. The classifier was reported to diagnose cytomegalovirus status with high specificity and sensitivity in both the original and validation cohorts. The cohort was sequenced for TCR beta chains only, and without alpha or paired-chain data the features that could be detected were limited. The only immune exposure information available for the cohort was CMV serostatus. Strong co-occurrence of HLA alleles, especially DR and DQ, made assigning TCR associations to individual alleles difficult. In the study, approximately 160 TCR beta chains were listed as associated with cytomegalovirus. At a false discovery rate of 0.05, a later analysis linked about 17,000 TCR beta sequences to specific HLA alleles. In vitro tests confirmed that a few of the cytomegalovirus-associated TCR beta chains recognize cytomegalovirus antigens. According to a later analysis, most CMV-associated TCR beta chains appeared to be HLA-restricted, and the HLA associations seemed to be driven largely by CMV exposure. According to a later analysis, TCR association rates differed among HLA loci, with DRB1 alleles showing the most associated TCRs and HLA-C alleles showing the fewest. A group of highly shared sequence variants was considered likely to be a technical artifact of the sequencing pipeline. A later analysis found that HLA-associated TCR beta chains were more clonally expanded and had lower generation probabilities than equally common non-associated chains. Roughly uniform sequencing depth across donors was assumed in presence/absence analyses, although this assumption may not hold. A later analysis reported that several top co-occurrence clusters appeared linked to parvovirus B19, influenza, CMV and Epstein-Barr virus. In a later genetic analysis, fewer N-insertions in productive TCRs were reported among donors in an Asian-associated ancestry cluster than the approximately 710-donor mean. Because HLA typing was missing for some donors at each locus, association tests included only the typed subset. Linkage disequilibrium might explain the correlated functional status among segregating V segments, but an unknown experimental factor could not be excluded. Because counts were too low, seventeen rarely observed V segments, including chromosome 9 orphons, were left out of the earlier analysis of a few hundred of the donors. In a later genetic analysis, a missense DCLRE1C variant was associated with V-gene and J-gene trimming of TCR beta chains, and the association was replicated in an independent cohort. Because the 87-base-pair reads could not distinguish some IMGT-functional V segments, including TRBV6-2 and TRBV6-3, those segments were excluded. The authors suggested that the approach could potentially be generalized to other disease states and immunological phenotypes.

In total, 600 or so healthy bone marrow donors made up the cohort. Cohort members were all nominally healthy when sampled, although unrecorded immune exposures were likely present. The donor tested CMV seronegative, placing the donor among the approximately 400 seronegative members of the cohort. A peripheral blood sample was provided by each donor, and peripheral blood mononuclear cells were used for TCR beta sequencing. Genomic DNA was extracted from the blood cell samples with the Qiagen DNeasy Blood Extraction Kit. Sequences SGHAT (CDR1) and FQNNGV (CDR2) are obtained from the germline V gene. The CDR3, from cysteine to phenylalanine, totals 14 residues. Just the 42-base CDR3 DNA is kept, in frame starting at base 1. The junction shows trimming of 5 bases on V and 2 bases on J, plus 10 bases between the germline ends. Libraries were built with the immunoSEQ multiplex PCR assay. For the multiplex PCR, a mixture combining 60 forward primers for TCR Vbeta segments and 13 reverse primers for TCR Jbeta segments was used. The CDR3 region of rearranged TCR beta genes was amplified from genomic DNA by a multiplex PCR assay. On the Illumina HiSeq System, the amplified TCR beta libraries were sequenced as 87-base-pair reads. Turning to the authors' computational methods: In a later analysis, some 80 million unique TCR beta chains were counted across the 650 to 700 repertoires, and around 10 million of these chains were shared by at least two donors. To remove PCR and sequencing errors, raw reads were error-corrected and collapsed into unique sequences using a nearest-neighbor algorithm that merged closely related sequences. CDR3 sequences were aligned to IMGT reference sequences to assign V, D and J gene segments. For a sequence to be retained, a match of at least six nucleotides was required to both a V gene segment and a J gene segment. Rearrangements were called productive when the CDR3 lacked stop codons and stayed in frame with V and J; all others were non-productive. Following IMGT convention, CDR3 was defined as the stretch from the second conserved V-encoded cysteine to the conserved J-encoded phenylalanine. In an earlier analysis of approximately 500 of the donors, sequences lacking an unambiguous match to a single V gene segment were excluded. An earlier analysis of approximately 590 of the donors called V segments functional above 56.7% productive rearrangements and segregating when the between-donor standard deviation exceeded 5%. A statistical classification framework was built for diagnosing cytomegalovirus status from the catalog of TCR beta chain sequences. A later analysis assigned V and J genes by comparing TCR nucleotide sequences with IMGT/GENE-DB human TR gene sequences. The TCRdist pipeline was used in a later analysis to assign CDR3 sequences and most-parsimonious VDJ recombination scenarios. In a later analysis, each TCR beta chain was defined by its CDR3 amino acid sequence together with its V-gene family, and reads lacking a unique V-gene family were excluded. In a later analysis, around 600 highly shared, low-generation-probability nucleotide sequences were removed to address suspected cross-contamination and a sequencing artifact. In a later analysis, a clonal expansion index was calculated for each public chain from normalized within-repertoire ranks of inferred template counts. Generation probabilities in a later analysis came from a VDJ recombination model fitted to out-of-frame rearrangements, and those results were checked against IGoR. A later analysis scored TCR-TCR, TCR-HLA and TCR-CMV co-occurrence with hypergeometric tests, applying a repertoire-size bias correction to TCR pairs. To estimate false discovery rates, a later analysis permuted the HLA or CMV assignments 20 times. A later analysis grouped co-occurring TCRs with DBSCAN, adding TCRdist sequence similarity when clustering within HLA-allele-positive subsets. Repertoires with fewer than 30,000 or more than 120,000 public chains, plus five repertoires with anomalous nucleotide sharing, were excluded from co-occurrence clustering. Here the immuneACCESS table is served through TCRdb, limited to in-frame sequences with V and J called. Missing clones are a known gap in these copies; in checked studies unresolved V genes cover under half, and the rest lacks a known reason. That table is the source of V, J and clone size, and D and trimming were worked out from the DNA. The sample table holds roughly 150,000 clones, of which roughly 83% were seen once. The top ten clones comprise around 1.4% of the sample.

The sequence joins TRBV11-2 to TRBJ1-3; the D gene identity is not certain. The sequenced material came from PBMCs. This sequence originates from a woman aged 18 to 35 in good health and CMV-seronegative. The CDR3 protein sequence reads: CASSRQITGNTIYF. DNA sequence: TGTGCCAGCAGCCGACAAATTACTGGAAACACCATATATTTT.